A few counts support the clone carrying this T cell receptor beta chain. Its antigen is undetermined. The sample is drawn from a study of beta chain features in type 1 diabetes. Study in general: Examination spanned some 100 million sorted cells from all samples.

V was trimmed by 7 bases and J by 1 base, leaving 9 bases between them. Germline lookup yields CDR1 MGHDK and CDR2 SYGVNS. This CDR3 region has 13 residues. The investigators reverse transcribed all of the isolated RNA, so they sequenced expressed TCRB transcripts. Some clones are missing from TCRdb's copy, which holds only in-frame ones; the method was immunoSEQ multiplex PCR. The data contain about 360,000 clones, around 13% of them seen just once; the ten biggest clones take up roughly 0.015%. The authors sorted CD4+ naive, central memory, regulatory and stem cell-like memory cells via CD45RO/CCR7/CD25/CD127/CD95/CD27. Post-sort purity exceeded 95% for all sorted populations. Study-wide points: Possible PCR preference for shorter templates applied equally to patients and controls.

This clonotype originated in a man aged 18 to 35 in good health. The chain combines TRBV25-1 with TRBJ2-3; D is undetermined. Source material: naive CD4+ T cells from blood. The DNA for the CDR3 is TGTGCCAGCATCTCACGGGGCACAGATACGCAGTATTTT. Residues: CASISRGTDTQYF. The whole variable domain, filled in from reference TRBV25-1 and TRBJ2-3, reads EADIYQTPRYLVIGTGKKITLECSQTMGHDKMYWYQQDPGMELHLIHYSYGVNSTEKGDLSSESTVSRIRTEHFPLTLESARPSHTSQYLCASISRGTDTQYFGPGTRLTVL.